This T cell receptor beta chain is drawn from a study of blood T cells in healthy people across ages. For the second PCR, which ran for about 7 to 11 cycles, a sample-barcoded 5' primer and a J-beta primer mix were used. MiXCR, applied by TCRdb to the 5' RACE reads, yields one record per CDR3 protein. The table records 700,000 to 900,000 distinct CDR3 sequences, about 55% of them present only once. This clonotype came up a few times. This CDR3 is built from 13 residues. The V gene lost 4 bases and the J gene lost 5 bases, with 10 bases spanning the gap. From germline, CDR1 is MGHDK and CDR2 SYGVNS. The rearrangement joins TRBV25-1 to TRBJ2-3; D is unresolved. Sequencing was done on a sample of blood. The TCR was taken from a man aged 80 or over in good health. This CDR3 reads CASSGPDRDTQYF. The CDR3 DNA is TGTGCCAGCAGTGGTCCAGACCGAGATACGCAGTATTTT. Full variable domain (outside the CDR3, taken from reference TRBV25-1 and TRBJ2-3): EADIYQTPRYLVIGTGKKITLECSQTMGHDKMYWYQQDPGMELHLIHYSYGVNSTEKGDLSSESTVSRIRTEHFPLTLESARPSHTSQYLCASSGPDRDTQYFGPGTRLTVL.